This TCR beta chain was sequenced in a study of shared clonotypes between healthy human individuals. Overall study findings and caveats: Between a handful of donors, naive CD4 clonotypes were shared at a level of around 5.1%.

Details on this clone: The antigen is unknown.

CDR1 and CDR2 (germline): SGHTS, YDEGEE. The CDR3 extends over 14 amino acids. The junction had 3 bases not matched to a gene; V was cut back by 3 bases and J by 3 bases. At a deep level, the assay was run. The table came from immunoSEQ multiplex PCR; TCRdb's copy has only in-frame clones and leaves some out. In the table there are some 2,500,000 clones, over 85% of which are singletons. The receptor's source is a man aged 18 to 29 in good health. Some clones in this sample may be carry-over from other donors' samples. Sequenced material: naive CD4+ T cells from PBMCs. As to subset: CD45RA+ positively selected. This sequence joins TRBV5-8 and TRBJ1-5; 7 bases map to TRBD1. DNA of the CDR3: TGTGCCAGCAGCTCCGGGACAGACAATCAGCCCCAGCATTTT. Translation gives CASSSGTDNQPQHF.